Following are 17 T cell receptor beta chains from one sample sequenced in a study of shared clonotypes between healthy human individuals. TCRdb's copy holds only in-frame clones and misses some; the assay was immunoSEQ multiplex PCR. The repertoire consists of about 680,000 clones, with roughly 70% occurring once and the leading ten covering 1.5% to 2%. Sequenced input: memory CD4+ T cells sorted from blood. As for subset: CD45RA-negative fraction. The source is a woman between 25 and 40 years old in good health.

V usage is TRBV28 and J usage is TRBJ1-4; no clear D. V dropped 3 bases and J dropped 7 bases, with 12 bases sitting between them. CDR1 is MDHEN, CDR2 SYDVKM, per germline. The CDR3 spans 14 residues. The CDR3 bases are TGTGCCAGCAGTTTTCACTCTGGCGGTGAAAAACTGTTTTTT. Amino acids: CASSFHSGGEKLFF. The entire variable domain, with the rest obtained from reference TRBV28 and TRBJ1-4, is as follows: DVKVTQSSRYLVKRTGEKVFLECVQDMDHENMFWYRQDPGLGLRLIYFSYDVKMKEKGDIPEGYSVSREKKERFSLILESASTNQTSMYLCASSFHSGGEKLFFGSGTQLSVL.

The chain links TRBV25-1 to TRBJ2-1, with D perhaps TRBD2 (6 bases). V lost 7 bases to trimming and J lost 7 bases, with 14 bases between them. Germline CDR1 MGHDK, CDR2 SYGVNS. This CDR3 region has 13 residues. CDR3: CASTPESGNEQFF. The CDR3 bases are TGTGCCAGCACCCCTGAGAGCGGGAATGAGCAGTTCTTC.

A few counts support this clone. Other DNA sequences in this specimen translate into the identical CDR3. The rearrangement uses TRBV28 and TRBJ1-2; tentative D call: TRBD1 (5 bases). The germline CDR1 and CDR2 sequences are MDHEN and SYDVKM. V was trimmed by 2 bases and J by 4 bases, leaving 5 bases between them. The CDR3 totals 12 residues. The CDR3 nucleotides read TGTGCCAGCAGTTTACAGGGCTATGGCTACACCTTC. Protein: CASSLQGYGYTF.

About this clone itself: Other DNA sequences in the sample encode the same CDR3. The J gene is TRBJ1-1, the V gene TRBV18, with unresolved D. This CDR3 contains 14 residues. The V gene lost 2 bases and the J gene lost 1 base, with 8 bases spanning the gap. Germline CDR1 reads KGHSH; CDR2 reads LQKENI. CDR3 DNA sequence: TGTGCCAGCTCACCAGGAGGGAGGAACACTGAAGCTTTCTTT. Its protein product is CASSPGGRNTEAFF.

This clone has a single count. The rearrangement uses TRBV10-3 and TRBJ1-5, with unresolved D. CDR3 size: 16 residues. CDR1 and CDR2 from the germline V gene are ENHRY and SYGVKD. With 2 bases removed from V and 6 bases from J, the gap between germline ends came to 17 bases. In DNA, the CDR3 is TGTGCCATCAGTGAGGTCCCCCCAGTGGGCGGTCAGCCCCAGCATTTT. It specifies CAISEVPPVGGQPQHF.

V and J are TRBV5-4 and TRBJ2-2; D gene uncertain. The germline CDR1 and CDR2 sequences are SGHNT and YYREEE (reference sequence). This CDR3 contains 13 residues. Trimming took off 1 base at V and 5 bases at J, with 6 bases between the two ends. The CDR3 loop is CASSLYGTGELFF. The CDR3 nucleotides read TGTGCCAGCAGCTTGTATGGTACCGGGGAGCTGTTTTTT.

CDR3 amino acids: CASSESGPAQPQHF. In DNA form, the CDR3 reads TGTGCCAGCAGTGAATCTGGGCCCGCTCAGCCCCAGCATTTT. The genes are TRBV25-1 and TRBJ1-5; unclear D gene. V was trimmed by 1 base and J by 6 bases, leaving 10 bases between them. Germline V gives CDR1 MGHDK, CDR2 SYGVNS. There are 14 residues in the CDR3.

This clone showed up just a few times. J is TRBJ2-1 and V is TRBV19, with D perhaps TRBD2 (7 bases). The CDR3 has 18 amino acids. The germline V gene encodes CDR1 LNHDA and CDR2 SQIVND (reference sequence). V lost 5 bases to trimming and J lost 5 bases, with 25 bases between them. The CDR3 nucleotides read TGTGCCAGTAGTTGGGGGGGCATGGGAGCGGGATGGGACAATGAGCAGTTCTTC. It encodes CASSWGGMGAGWDNEQFF.

To note about this clone: This specimen includes other DNA sequences encoding the same CDR3. The V and J genes are TRBV9 and TRBJ1-2; D remains unclear. The CDR3 sequence is 14 residues long. V was cut by 0 bases and J by 2 bases, with 8 bases left in between. The germline CDR1 and CDR2 sequences are SGDLS and YYNGEE. The CDR3 DNA follows: TGTGCCAGCAGCGTAGGAACCGAAAACTATGGCTACACCTTC. The encoded protein is CASSVGTENYGYTF.

The chain recombines TRBV9 with TRBJ2-3; 9 bases are a match to TRBD2. This CDR3 comprises 17 residues. Germline CDR1 and CDR2: SGDLS and YYNGEE. V dropped 0 bases and J dropped 3; count of bases not matched to a gene: 8. Here the CDR3 DNA reads TGTGCCAGCAGCGTAGGGAGCTCTAGCGGGGAAACAGATACGCAGTATTTT. As protein: CASSVGSSSGETDTQYF.

This clone showed up just a few times. This CDR3 is also generated by other DNA sequences in the sample. The rearrangement joins TRBV18 to TRBJ1-2; 7 bases line up with TRBD1. After removal of 2 bases from V and 8 bases from J, the junction contained 2 bases not matched to a gene. The CDR3 spans 12 residues. The germline gives CDR1 KGHSH, CDR2 LQKENI. For the CDR3, the DNA is TGTGCCAGCTCACCAACAGGGGAGGGCTACACCTTC. It yields the protein CASSPTGEGYTF.

This clone showed up just once. CDR3: CASSPGTGSQYF. CDR3 bases: TGCGCCAGCAGCCCGGGGACAGGGAGCCAGTACTTC. This chain connects TRBV5-1 to TRBJ2-5; 9 nucleotides align to TRBD1. Germline V lookup: CDR1 SGHRS, CDR2 YFSETQ. The CDR3 contains 12 residues. V dropped 4 bases and J dropped 10; count of bases not matched to a gene: 5.

This clone was counted a few times. The rearrangement links TRBV28 to TRBJ2-7; TRBD2 matches at 7 bases. The CDR3 is 15 residues long. J was trimmed by 2 bases and V by 3 bases; bases with no gene match: 7. Germline-derived CDR1 and CDR2 are MDHEN and SYDVKM. CDR3: CASSFGGSLAYEQYF. As DNA, the CDR3 is TGTGCCAGCAGTTTTGGCGGGAGTCTCGCCTACGAGCAGTACTTC.

This rearrangement joins TRBV10-2 to TRBJ2-7; 7 positions match TRBD2. Germline trimming cut 6 bases from V and 1 base from J; bases unmatched to any gene: 9. The CDR3 spans 15 residues. The V gene's germline CDR1 is WSHSY and CDR2 SAAADI. CDR3 in DNA: TGCGCCAGCAGATCGAACGCGGGAGCTTCCTACGAGCAGTACTTC. Its translation is CASRSNAGASYEQYF.

The chain uses TRBV28 and TRBJ1-2; possible D gene TRBD1, 5 bases. Germline CDR1 MDHEN, CDR2 SYDVKM. Trimming removed 5 bases at V and 8 bases at J, with 18 bases between. The CDR3 spans 14 residues. DNA of the CDR3: TGTGCCAGCAGTATCCGGGGCACTCAGGGAGGCTACACCTTC. It specifies CASSIRGTQGGYTF.

V and J are TRBV4-1 and TRBJ1-4; possibly TRBD1 for D (5 bases). Looked up from germline, CDR1 is MGHRA and CDR2 is YSYEKL. There are 16 residues in the CDR3. V was trimmed by 4 bases and J by 5 bases, leaving 17 bases between them. Here the CDR3 DNA reads TGCGCCAGCAGCCGGTGGACGGGACCCCACAATGAAAAACTGTTTTTT. The encoded protein is CASSRWTGPHNEKLFF.

This clone was seen a single time. V and J are TRBV7-8 and TRBJ1-4; no reliable D call. Germline V gene data show CDR1 as SGHVS and CDR2 as FQNEAQ. The CDR3 runs 11 residues. Trimming removed 6 bases at V and 8 bases at J, with 7 bases between. In DNA, the CDR3 is TGTGCCAGCAGGTCAAAGGAAAAACTGTTTTTT. Translated: CASRSKEKLFF. Based on the CDR3 plus reference TRBV7-8 and TRBJ1-4, the full variable domain is GAGVSQSPRYKVAKRGQDVALRCDPISGHVSLFWYQQALGQGPEFLTYFQNEAQLDKSGLPSDRFFAERPEGSVSTLKIQRTQQEDSAVYLCASRSKEKLFFGSGTQLSVL.